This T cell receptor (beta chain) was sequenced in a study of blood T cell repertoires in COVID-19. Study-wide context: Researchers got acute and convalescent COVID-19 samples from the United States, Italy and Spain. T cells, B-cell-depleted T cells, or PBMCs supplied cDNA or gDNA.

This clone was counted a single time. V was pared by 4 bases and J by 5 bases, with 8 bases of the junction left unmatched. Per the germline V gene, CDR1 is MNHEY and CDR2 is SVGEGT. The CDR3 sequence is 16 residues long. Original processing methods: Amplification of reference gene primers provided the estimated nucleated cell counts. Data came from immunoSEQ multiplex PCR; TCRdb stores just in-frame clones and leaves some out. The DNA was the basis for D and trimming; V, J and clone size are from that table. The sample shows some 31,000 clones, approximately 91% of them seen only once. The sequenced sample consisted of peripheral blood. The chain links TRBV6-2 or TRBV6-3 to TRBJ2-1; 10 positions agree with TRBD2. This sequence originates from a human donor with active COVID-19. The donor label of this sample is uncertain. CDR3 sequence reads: CASSSLIAGGHNEQFF. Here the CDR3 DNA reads TGTGCCAGCAGTTCATTAATAGCGGGGGGCCACAATGAGCAGTTCTTC.